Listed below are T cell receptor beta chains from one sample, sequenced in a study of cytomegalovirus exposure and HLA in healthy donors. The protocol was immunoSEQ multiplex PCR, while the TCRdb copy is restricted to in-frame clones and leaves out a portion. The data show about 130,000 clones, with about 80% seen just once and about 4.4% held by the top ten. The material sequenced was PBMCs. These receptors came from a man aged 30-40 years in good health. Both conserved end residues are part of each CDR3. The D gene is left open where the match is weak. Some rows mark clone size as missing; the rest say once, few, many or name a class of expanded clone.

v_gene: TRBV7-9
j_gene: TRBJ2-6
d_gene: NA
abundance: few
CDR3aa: CASSPRVSGANVLTF
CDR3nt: TGTGCCAGCAGCCCCAGGGTGTCTGGGGCCAACGTCCTGACTTTC

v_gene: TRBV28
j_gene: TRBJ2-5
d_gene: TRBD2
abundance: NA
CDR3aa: CASSPRALTSGKETQYF
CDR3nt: TGTGCCAGCAGTCCCCGGGCCCTGACTAGCGGAAAAGAGACCCAGTACTTC

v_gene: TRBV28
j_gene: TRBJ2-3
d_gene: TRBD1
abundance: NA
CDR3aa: CASSSPGGLADTQYF
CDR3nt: TGTGCCAGCAGTTCCCCAGGGGGCTTGGCAGATACGCAGTATTTT

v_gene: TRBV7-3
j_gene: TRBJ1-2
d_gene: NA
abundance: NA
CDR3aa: CASSLRFRGGSYGYTF
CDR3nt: TGTGCCAGCAGCTTAAGGTTCCGGGGTGGTAGCTATGGCTACACCTTC

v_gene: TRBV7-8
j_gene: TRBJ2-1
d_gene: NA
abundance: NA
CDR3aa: CASSRRLGNEQFF
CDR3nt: TGTGCCAGCAGCCGGAGGTTAGGAAATGAGCAGTTCTTC

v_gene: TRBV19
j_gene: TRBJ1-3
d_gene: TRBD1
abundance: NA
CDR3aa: CASTRDRGGNTIYF
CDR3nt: TGTGCCAGTACCCGGGACAGGGGAGGAAACACCATATATTTT

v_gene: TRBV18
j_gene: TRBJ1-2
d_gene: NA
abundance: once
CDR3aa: CASSPGITNYGYTF
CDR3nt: TGTGCCAGCTCACCGGGCATAACTAACTATGGCTACACCTTC

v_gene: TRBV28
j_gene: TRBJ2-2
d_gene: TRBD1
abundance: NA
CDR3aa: CASHPGGRSGELFF
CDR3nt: TGTGCCAGCCACCCAGGGGGTAGGTCCGGGGAGCTGTTTTTT

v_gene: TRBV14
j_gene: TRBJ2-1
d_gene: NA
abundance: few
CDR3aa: CASSPIAQAYNEQFF
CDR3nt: TGTGCCAGCAGCCCGATAGCGCAAGCCTACAATGAGCAGTTCTTC

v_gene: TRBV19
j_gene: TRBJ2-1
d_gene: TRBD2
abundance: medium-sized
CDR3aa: CASSRTSGIDEQFF
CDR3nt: TGTGCCAGTAGTCGGACTAGCGGGATCGATGAGCAGTTCTTC

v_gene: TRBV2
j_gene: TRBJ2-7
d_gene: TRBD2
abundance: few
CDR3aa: CASSEGGGRAYEQYF
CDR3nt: TGTGCCAGCAGTGAAGGCGGCGGGAGGGCCTACGAGCAGTACTTC

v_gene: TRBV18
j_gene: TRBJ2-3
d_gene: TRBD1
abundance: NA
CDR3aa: CASYDSRGQGTQYF
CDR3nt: TGTGCCAGCTACGACTCACGTGGACAGGGTACGCAGTATTTT

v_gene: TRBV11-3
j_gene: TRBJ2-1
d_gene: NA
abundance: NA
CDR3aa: CASSLSRSADSYNEQFF
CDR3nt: TGTGCCAGCAGCTTATCTCGCAGCGCGGACTCCTACAATGAGCAGTTCTTC

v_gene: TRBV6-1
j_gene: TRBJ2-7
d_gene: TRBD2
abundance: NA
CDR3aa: CASTLGEGRYEQYF
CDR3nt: TGTGCCAGCACCCTTGGGGAGGGGCGGTACGAGCAGTACTTC

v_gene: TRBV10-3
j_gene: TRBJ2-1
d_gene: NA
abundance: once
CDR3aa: CAISDRQGSGDEQFF
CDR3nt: TGTGCCATCAGTGACCGACAAGGAAGTGGTGATGAGCAGTTCTTC

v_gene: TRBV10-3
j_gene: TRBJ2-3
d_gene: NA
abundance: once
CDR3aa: CAIRPDRGPSTDTQYF
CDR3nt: TGTGCCATCAGGCCTGATCGCGGGCCGAGCACAGATACGCAGTATTTT

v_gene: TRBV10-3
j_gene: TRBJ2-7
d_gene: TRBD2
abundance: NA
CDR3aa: CAISIAGEVYEQYF
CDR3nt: TGTGCCATCAGTATAGCGGGAGAAGTCTACGAGCAGTACTTC

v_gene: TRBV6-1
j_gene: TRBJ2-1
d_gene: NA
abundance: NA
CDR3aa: CASSEAGGTYNEQFF
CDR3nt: TGTGCCAGCAGTGAAGCAGGGGGAACCTACAATGAGCAGTTCTTC

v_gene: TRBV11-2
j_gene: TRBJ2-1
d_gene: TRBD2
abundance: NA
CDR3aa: CASRGLAGVPGEQFF
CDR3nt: TGTGCCAGCAGGGGACTAGCGGGAGTCCCCGGTGAGCAGTTCTTC

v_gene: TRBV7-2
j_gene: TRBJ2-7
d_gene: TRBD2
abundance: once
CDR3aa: CASSFTGTSDYEQYF
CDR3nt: TGTGCCAGCAGCTTTACCGGGACTAGCGACTACGAGCAGTACTTC

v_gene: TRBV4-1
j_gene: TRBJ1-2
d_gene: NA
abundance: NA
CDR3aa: CASSQDGDYGYTF
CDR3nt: TGCGCCAGCAGCCAAGACGGAGACTATGGCTACACCTTC

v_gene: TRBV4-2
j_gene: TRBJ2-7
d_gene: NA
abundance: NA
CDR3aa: CASSQAKAASYEQYF
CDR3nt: TGTGCCAGCAGCCAAGCCAAAGCGGCCTCCTACGAGCAGTACTTC

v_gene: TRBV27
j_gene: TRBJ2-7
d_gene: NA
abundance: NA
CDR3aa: CASRRGGYEQYF
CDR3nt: TGTGCCAGCAGGAGGGGGGGTTACGAGCAGTACTTC

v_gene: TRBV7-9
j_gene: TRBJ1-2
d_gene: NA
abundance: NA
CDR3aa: CSSSLSEWEYTF
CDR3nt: TGTTCCAGCAGCTTATCAGAATGGGAGTACACCTTC

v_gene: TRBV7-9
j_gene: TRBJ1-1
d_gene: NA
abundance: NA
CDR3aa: CASSLGVRRIRHTEAFF
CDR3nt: TGTGCCAGCAGCTTGGGAGTCCGAAGGATACGTCACACTGAAGCTTTCTTT

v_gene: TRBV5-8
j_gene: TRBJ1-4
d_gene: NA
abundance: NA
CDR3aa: CASSAVVGTSNEKLFF
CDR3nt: TGTGCCAGCAGCGCAGTCGTGGGGACTTCTAATGAAAAACTGTTTTTT

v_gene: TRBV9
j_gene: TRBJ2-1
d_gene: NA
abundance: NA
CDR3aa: CASSDKRRGNEQFF
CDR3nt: TGTGCCAGCAGCGATAAGAGGAGGGGTAATGAGCAGTTCTTC

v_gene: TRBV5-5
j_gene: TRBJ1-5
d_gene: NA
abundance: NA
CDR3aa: CASSQMGGEGQPQHF
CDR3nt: TGTGCCAGCAGCCAGATGGGCGGGGAAGGTCAGCCCCAGCATTTT

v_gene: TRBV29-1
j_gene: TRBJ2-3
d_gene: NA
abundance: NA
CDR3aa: CSVEVGDWVTQYF
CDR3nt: TGCAGCGTCGAAGTCGGGGATTGGGTTACGCAGTATTTT

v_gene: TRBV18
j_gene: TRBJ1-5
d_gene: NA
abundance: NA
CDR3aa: CASSPEGRDQPQHF
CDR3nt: TGTGCCAGCTCACCCGAGGGAAGGGATCAGCCCCAGCATTTT

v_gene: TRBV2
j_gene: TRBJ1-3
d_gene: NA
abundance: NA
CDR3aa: CASTLFTGNTIYF
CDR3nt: TGTGCCAGCACCCTCTTTACTGGAAACACCATATATTTT

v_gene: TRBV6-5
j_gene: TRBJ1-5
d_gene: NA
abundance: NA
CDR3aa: CASSSRGNQPQHF
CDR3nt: TGTGCCAGCAGTTCCAGGGGCAATCAGCCCCAGCATTTT

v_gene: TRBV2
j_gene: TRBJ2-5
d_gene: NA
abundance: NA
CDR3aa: CAGGSREGASGETQYF
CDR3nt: TGTGCCGGTGGAAGTCGGGAGGGGGCTTCTGGAGAGACCCAGTACTTC

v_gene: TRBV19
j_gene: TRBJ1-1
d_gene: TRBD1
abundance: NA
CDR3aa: CASRSRQGSHTEAFF
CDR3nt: TGTGCCAGTAGGTCTCGACAGGGTAGTCACACTGAAGCTTTCTTT

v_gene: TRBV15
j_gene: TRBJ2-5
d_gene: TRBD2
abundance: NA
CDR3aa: CATSRDMPGGGETQYF
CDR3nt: TGTGCCACCAGCAGAGATATGCCGGGCGGGGGGGAGACCCAGTACTTC